Below, 31 T cell receptor beta chains from the same sample are listed, as sequenced in a study of glioma-infiltrating T cells. Using RNA template, CDR3s of TCR alpha and beta were amplified with iRepertoire arm-PCR. TCRdb used MiXCR to reprocess the multiplex PCR reads, holding one entry per CDR3 protein. The sample includes approximately 190,000 distinct CDR3 sequences, about 32% of them seen just once. Sequencing was done on a sample of glioma tissue, nonneoplastic brain tissue, or PBMCs (not recorded which). The receptor set was obtained from a human donor with low-grade glioma or glioblastoma, undergoing nonglioma brain surgery, or in good health (not recorded which).

This clonotype was picked up a small number of times. This chain joins TRBV19 and TRBJ1-1, with 7 positions matching TRBD1. The CDR3 is 15 residues long. Germline V gene lookup returns CDR1 LNHDA and CDR2 SQIVND (reference sequence). J lost 0 bases, V lost 6 bases, and 7 bases had no gene match. CDR3 sequence reads: CASSTTGNMNTEAFF. In DNA, the CDR3 is TGTGCCAGTAGCACGACAGGGAATATGAACACTGAAGCTTTCTTT.

This clonotype showed up many times. This may be a read error: a much more frequent sequence differs by one nucleotide. This rearrangement joins TRBV10-3 to TRBJ2-5, with 7 bases identical to TRBD1. V shed 10 bases and J 2 bases; nucleotides not matched to a gene: 1. Germline lookup yields CDR1 ENHRY and CDR2 SYGVKD. The CDR3 covers 11 residues. The CDR3 DNA sequence: TGTGCCAGCAGGGGGCAAGAGACCCAGTACTTC. Its translation: CASRGQETQYF.

Many counts were recorded for this clonotype. The V call is TRBV20-1, the J call TRBJ2-7; D is undetermined. CDR3 size: 13 residues. The germline CDR1 and CDR2 sequences are DFQATT and SNEGSKA (reference sequence). Trimming left V 3 bases short and J 2 bases short, with 11 bases between. The CDR3 loop is CSASPGVAYEQYF. The CDR3 nucleotides read TGCAGTGCTAGTCCGGGCGTAGCCTACGAGCAGTACTTC.

The chain employs TRBV19 and TRBJ2-7; D may be TRBD1 (6 bases). V was trimmed by 1 base and J by 3 bases, leaving 10 bases between them. The CDR3 has 14 residues. CDR1 and CDR2 from the germline V gene are LNHDA and SQIVND (reference sequence). The CDR3, as DNA: TGTGCCAGTAGTATAGGACAGGTCGGCTACGAGCAGTACTTC. Amino acid sequence: CASSIGQVGYEQYF.

Details on this clonotype: A much larger clone sits a single nucleotide away, making a read error possible. This chain uses TRBV5-6 with TRBJ1-1, with D unresolved. V lost 4 bases, J lost 4 bases, and 17 bases lay in between. The germline gives CDR1 SGHDT, CDR2 YYEEEE. The CDR3 contains 15 residues. In DNA form, the CDR3 reads TGTGCCAGCAGCCTAGGAGGGCCCGGCAGCACTGAAGCTTTCTTT. Protein sequence: CASSLGGPGSTEAFF.

This clonotype turned up a few times. This chain uses TRBV18 with TRBJ1-3; D remains unclear. Per germline, CDR1 KGHSH and CDR2 LQKENI. CDR3 length equals 14 residues. V gave up 5 bases and J gave up 0 bases, with 8 bases separating them. CDR3: CASSSTVSGNTIYF. The CDR3 bases are TGTGCCAGCTCAAGCACGGTCTCTGGAAACACCATATATTTT.

With regard to this clonotype: At one boundary the junction diverges from the germline segment, which might be a read error. The genes are TRBV20-1 and TRBJ1-2; D is perhaps TRBD1 (5 bases). In germline, CDR1 is DFQATT, CDR2 SNEGSKA (reference sequence). This CDR3 contains 13 residues. This CDR3 is CSARLTEAYGYTF. CDR3 nucleotide sequence: TGCAGTGCTAGACTGACAGAGGCCTATGGCTACACATTC.

On this clonotype: Since a much larger clone is just one base distant, this may be a read error. This chain uses TRBV7-2 with TRBJ2-1; unclear D gene. The CDR3 totals 15 residues. Germline V lookup: CDR1 SGHTA, CDR2 FQGNSA. V lost 7 bases and J lost 0, with 13 bases in between. CDR3 DNA: TGTGCCAGCAAAGTGGGTGGAAACTCCTACAATGAGCAGTTCTTC. It yields the protein CASKVGGNSYNEQFF.

V usage is TRBV19 and J usage is TRBJ1-1, with 8 positions matching TRBD1. Germline trimming cut 9 bases from V and 1 base from J; bases unmatched to any gene: 10. The CDR3 spans 15 residues. Germline CDR1 LNHDA, CDR2 SQIVND (reference sequence). CDR3 in amino acids: CASRLTGTGNTEAFF. For the CDR3, the DNA is TGTGCCAGCCGATTGACCGGGACAGGGAACACTGAAGCTTTCTTT.

This clonotype appeared a few times. V gene TRBV4-2 combines with J gene TRBJ2-7, with 11 nucleotides matching TRBD1. The CDR3 consists of 16 residues. The germline V gene encodes CDR1 LGHNA and CDR2 YNFKEQ. Losses at the gene ends were 3 bases for V and 1 base for J; bases not matched to a gene: 5. CDR3 sequence: CASSHQGTGGSYEQYF. CDR3 sequence (DNA): TGTGCCAGCAGCCACCAAGGGACAGGGGGGTCCTACGAGCAGTACTTC.

As regards this clonotype: One base away lies a much larger clone, so this may be a sequencing read error. This rearrangement joins TRBV7-6 to TRBJ2-7, with 10 bases that match TRBD2. With 4 bases clipped from V and 7 bases from J, the junction kept 10 bases outside the gene matches. The germline V gene encodes CDR1 SGHVS and CDR2 FNYEAQ. This CDR3 has 15 residues. The CDR3 spells CASSSPLAGAEEQYF. DNA for the CDR3: TGTGCCAGCAGCTCTCCCCTAGCGGGAGCGGAGGAGCAGTACTTC.

Details on this clonotype: This could be a read error, since a much larger clone is one nucleotide away. The CDR3 protein is CSVDNQGAYNEEFF. CDR3 bases: TGCAGCGTTGATAATCAGGGGGCCTACAATGAGGAGTTCTTC. The genes are TRBV29-1 and TRBJ2-1, with 8 bases aligning to TRBD1. CDR3 size: 14 residues. The germline V gene encodes CDR1 SQVTM and CDR2 ANQGSEA.

This clonotype was observed many times. J is TRBJ2-5 and V is TRBV7-2; TRBD1 is a possible D gene (6 bases). Trimming left V 4 bases short and J 2 bases short, with 11 bases between. This CDR3 comprises 14 residues. Germline CDR1 is SGHTA and CDR2 is FQGNSA. CDR3 sequence (DNA): TGTGCCAGCAGCTCCTTGGGACATCAAGAGACCCAGTACTTC. This gives the protein CASSSLGHQETQYF.

This clonotype has a count of ten or more. The rearrangement links TRBV6-2 or TRBV6-3 to TRBJ2-3, with D perhaps given as TRBD1 or TRBD2 (5 bases each). Deletions cut 7 bases from V and 1 base from J, with 15 bases between. CDR1 is MNHEY, CDR2 SVGEGT, per germline. This CDR3 has 15 amino acids. For the CDR3, the DNA is TGTGCCAGCAAAATAGTCCAGGGAGGCACAGATACGCAGTATTTT. Translating gives CASKIVQGGTDTQYF.

This clonotype was picked up many times. The chain uses TRBV10-3 and TRBJ1-2; possible D gene TRBD1, 6 bases. Germline V gives CDR1 ENHRY, CDR2 SYGVKD. The CDR3 totals 11 residues. V was trimmed by 8 bases and J by 5 bases, leaving 9 bases between them. CDR3 in amino acids: CAIGTNYGYTF. Here the CDR3 DNA reads TGTGCCATCGGGACAAATTATGGCTACACCTTC.

Many counts were recorded for this clonotype. The chain uses TRBV7-9 and TRBJ2-3; D is perhaps TRBD1 or TRBD2 (5 bases each). The CDR3 has 18 residues. Germline V gives CDR1 SEHNR, CDR2 FQNEAQ (reference sequence). The V and J ends lost 5 bases and 3 bases respectively, with 24 bases between them. The CDR3 region has the DNA TGTGCCAGCAGCGCGCGCCGGGACCAAGGCTTCCGGACAGATACGCAGTATTTT. Translated: CASSARRDQGFRTDTQYF.

This clonotype was seen repeatedly, ten times or more. The genes are TRBV4-3 and TRBJ2-7; 7 positions match TRBD2. Germline assignment: CDR1 LGHNA and CDR2 YSLEER. Unmatched junction bases numbered 5, after V lost 4 bases and J lost 5 bases. This CDR3 spans 13 amino acids. The CDR3: CASSPVTSDEQYF. The CDR3 nucleotides read TGCGCCAGCAGCCCCGTAACTAGCGACGAGCAGTACTTC.

The V gene is TRBV12-3 or TRBV12-4, the J gene TRBJ2-1; D is unclear. V dropped 3 bases and J dropped 5 bases, with 8 bases sitting between them. The CDR3 extends over 13 amino acids. CDR3 DNA: TGTGCCAGCAGTTTTACCACAAACAATGAGCAGTTCTTC. The encoded protein is CASSFTTNNEQFF.

A note on this clonotype: This may arise from a read error, as a much more abundant clone is one base away. This chain links TRBV29-1 with TRBJ2-3; TRBD2 might be the D (5 bases). Germline-derived CDR1 and CDR2 are SQVTM and ANQGSEA. Trimming pared 3 bases from V and 2 bases from J, leaving 12 bases between. This CDR3 is built from 14 residues. The CDR3 DNA reads TGCAGCGTTGAGGTTGTGAGGGCCACAGATACGCAGTATTTT. Its translation is CSVEVVRATDTQYF.

The chain employs TRBV29-1 and TRBJ2-2; D unclear. The germline CDR1 and CDR2 sequences are SQVTM and ANQGSEA. The ends were cut back, 1 base at V and 7 bases at J, with 4 bases in the middle. This CDR3 region has 11 residues. The CDR3 DNA reads TGCAGCGTTGAAGGGTTCGGGGAGCTGTTTTTT. Translating it yields CSVEGFGELFF.

With respect to this clonotype: It may be a read error: a sequence one base away is much more abundant. The chain is built from TRBV29-1 and TRBJ1-5; tentatively, D is TRBD1 (6 bases). CDR1 is SQVTM and CDR2 is ANQGSEA in the germline V gene. The CDR3 contains 12 residues. Written as DNA, the CDR3 is TGCAGCGTAGCAGGGGTGGGTCAGCCCAAGCATTTT. It specifies CSVAGVGQPKHF.

Comments on this clonotype: Being one base from a much bigger clone, this may be a read error. The rearrangement joins TRBV28 to TRBJ2-1; D remains ambiguous. Judging by the DNA end, TRBJ2-7 fits better; the J call may be wrong. The CDR3 contains 11 residues. Germline values: CDR1 MDHEN, CDR2 SYDVKM. CDR3 DNA sequence: TGTGCCAGCAGCCCCTATACTGAGCAGTACTTC. This encodes CASSPYTEQYF.

V gene TRBV4-1 combines with J gene TRBJ1-6; perhaps TRBD1 as D (5 bases). Germline V lookup: CDR1 MGHRA, CDR2 YSYEKL. This CDR3 comprises 17 residues. The V and J ends lost 4 bases and 7 bases respectively, with 20 bases between them. For the CDR3, the DNA is TGCGCCAGCAGCCCGGGCCCCCCCAGGGCGCTCAATTCACCCCTCCACTTT. This codes for CASSPGPPRALNSPLHF.

At least ten counts were recorded for this clonotype. The chain has TRBV24-1 and TRBJ2-3; 8 positions agree with TRBD1. V lost 6 bases and J lost 5; bases outside the gene matches: 3. Germline CDR1 reads KGHDR; CDR2 reads SFDVKD. The CDR3 consists of 13 residues. CDR3 nucleotides: TGTGCCACCAGTAAGGACAGGGTAGATACGCAGTATTTT. This gives the protein CATSKDRVDTQYF.

The chain is built from TRBV28 and TRBJ2-6, with no clear D. The V end lost 6 bases, the J end lost 0 bases, and 9 bases lay between the germline ends. CDR1 and CDR2 (germline): MDHEN, SYDVKM. This CDR3 comprises 15 residues. CDR3 bases: TGTGCCAGCAGGCGGTCAGACTCTGGGGCCAACGTCCTGACTTTC. Translation gives CASRRSDSGANVLTF.

The rearrangement uses TRBV7-9 and TRBJ2-7, with 7 bases fitting TRBD2. V dropped 8 bases and J dropped 0; count of bases not matched to a gene: 10. Germline CDR1 SEHNR, CDR2 FQNEAQ (reference sequence). The CDR3 loop spans 15 amino acids. CDR3 nucleotide sequence: TGTGCCAGCTCCCCACGGGGGGACTACTCCTACGAGCAGTACTTC. Protein sequence: CASSPRGDYSYEQYF.

In its sample, this clonotype was seen many times. The rearrangement uses TRBV20-1 and TRBJ2-7; D is possibly TRBD2 (5 bases). The germline V and J ends were trimmed by 5 bases and 3 bases, with 8 bases remaining between them. The germline V gene has CDR1 DFQATT and CDR2 SNEGSKA (reference sequence). The CDR3 covers 11 residues. Here the CDR3 DNA reads TGCAGTGCTGAGGGTAGCTACGAGCAGTACTTC. Its protein product is CSAEGSYEQYF.

This clonotype was found many times. The rearrangement uses TRBV20-1 and TRBJ2-1, with TRBD2 as a possible D gene (6 bases). The CDR3 has 15 amino acids. V was trimmed by 0 bases and J by 7 bases, leaving 16 bases between them. Germline CDR1 is DFQATT and CDR2 is SNEGSKA (reference sequence). The chain's CDR3 is CSARDLTGDWNEQFF. CDR3 nucleotides: TGCAGTGCTAGAGATTTAACGGGAGATTGGAATGAGCAGTTCTTC.

The chain has TRBV6-5 and TRBJ2-3, with 10 positions matching TRBD2. The J segment lost 2 bases and the V segment lost 2 bases, leaving 4 bases of the junction unmatched. This CDR3 spans 16 amino acids. Germline V gene sequence: CDR1 MNHEY, CDR2 SVGAGI. The CDR3 sequence: CASSYVSGRTTDTQYF. The CDR3 DNA reads as TGTGCCAGCAGTTACGTTAGCGGGAGGACCACAGATACGCAGTATTTT.

This clonotype was seen many times. The genes are TRBV10-3 and TRBJ1-2, with D maybe TRBD1 (5 bases). V lost 7 bases and J 2 bases, leaving 14 bases between the germline ends. Per the germline V gene, CDR1 is ENHRY and CDR2 is SYGVKD. The CDR3 spans 14 residues. CDR3 bases: TGTGCCATCAAGGCGGACAACCTAAACTATGGCTACACCTTC. Its translation: CAIKADNLNYGYTF.

This clonotype was counted many times. The chain carries TRBV7-9 and TRBJ2-3; 8 nucleotides align to TRBD1. After removal of 1 base from V and 3 bases from J, the junction contained 0 bases not matched to a gene. CDR3 length: 14 amino acids. The germline V gene has CDR1 SEHNR and CDR2 FQNEAQ (reference sequence). The DNA of the CDR3 is TGTGCCAGCAGCTTAGGACAGGGGACAGATACGCAGTATTTT. This gives the protein CASSLGQGTDTQYF. The whole variable domain, remainder taken from reference TRBV7-9 and TRBJ2-3, is DTGVSQNPRHKITKRGQNVTFRCDPISEHNRLYWYRQTLGQGPEFLTYFQNEAQLEKSRLLSDRFSAERPKGSFSTLEIQRTEQGDSAMYLCASSLGQGTDTQYFGPGTRLTVL.